Shown below are 27 T cell receptor beta chains from a single sample sequenced in a study of T-cell memory formation after mild COVID-19. TCRdb independently ran MiXCR on the 5' RACE reads; one entry per CDR3 protein. The sample records approximately 260,000 distinct CDR3 sequences, roughly 18% being singletons. The sequencing input was PBMCs or a T cell subset sorted from them (not recorded which). The receptors were gathered from a man in his late teens or twenties who had mild COVID-19 (a few samples of this study predate the infection). Cell type and time point are not known.

This clonotype has more than one count but fewer than ten. J is TRBJ1-2 and V is TRBV6-6; the D is unclear. Trimming removed 7 bases from V and 4 bases from J, with 16 bases in between. The CDR3 consists of 14 residues. Germline CDR1 reads MNHNY; CDR2 reads SVGAGI (reference sequence). This chain's CDR3 is CASIADGVPYGYTF. The CDR3 DNA follows: TGTGCCAGCATCGCGGACGGGGTCCCCTATGGCTACACCTTC.

In its sample, this clonotype was seen a few times. The chain couples TRBV9 to TRBJ1-2; D gene ambiguous. Trimming took 0 bases from V and 8 from J, leaving 5 bases between them. CDR3 length equals 11 residues. CDR1 and CDR2 from the germline V gene are SGDLS and YYNGEE. The CDR3 DNA is TGTGCCAGCAGCGTAGGTCGCGGCTACACCTTC. Translating gives CASSVGRGYTF.

This clonotype was picked up a small number of times. The rearrangement joins TRBV4-1 to TRBJ2-2; D call uncertain. The V gene lost 1 base and the J gene lost 5 bases, with 11 bases spanning the gap. Germline-derived CDR1 and CDR2 are MGHRA and YSYEKL. This CDR3 has 15 residues. The CDR3 reads CASSQGLLGTGELFF. CDR3 bases: TGCGCCAGCAGCCAAGGACTTTTGGGGACCGGGGAGCTGTTTTTT.

This clonotype was recorded many times. The chain employs TRBV12-3 or TRBV12-4 and TRBJ1-5; tentative D call: TRBD1 (5 bases). V lost 4 bases and J lost 6, with 19 bases in between. The CDR3 consists of 16 residues. CDR3 nucleotide sequence: TGTGCCAGCAGTTATAGCCCCGCAGGGTTGAGTCAGCCCCAGCATTTT. Residues: CASSYSPAGLSQPQHF.

This clonotype was counted between two and nine times. The V call is TRBV20-1, the J call TRBJ1-1, with D unclear. Germline loops: CDR1 DFQATT, CDR2 SNEGSKA (reference sequence). The CDR3 consists of 13 residues. V was clipped by 6 bases and J by 5 bases, with 16 bases between them. The CDR3 loop is CSAVGGRETEAFF. The CDR3 DNA is TGCAGTGCGGTGGGCGGACGCGAGACTGAAGCTTTCTTT.

The genes are TRBV29-1 and TRBJ2-5; 8 bases are a match to TRBD2. Germline CDR1 reads SQVTM; CDR2 reads ANQGSEA. V trimming: 4 bases; J trimming: 4 bases; junction bases outside the gene matches: 11. The CDR3 is 15 amino acids. This CDR3 is CSVGAVGGEGETQYF. The CDR3, as DNA: TGCAGCGTTGGAGCGGTCGGGGGGGAAGGAGAGACCCAGTACTTC. The whole variable domain, remainder taken from reference TRBV29-1 and TRBJ2-5, is SAVISQKPSRDICQRGTSLTIQCQVDSQVTMMFWYRQQPGQSLTLIATANQGSEATYESGFVIDKFPISRPNLTFSTLTVSNMSPEDSSIYLCSVGAVGGEGETQYFGPGTRLLVL.

The V and J genes are TRBV3-1 and TRBJ2-2; 12 nucleotides line up with TRBD2. CDR3 length: 18 residues. V shed 10 bases and J 1 base; nucleotides not matched to a gene: 13. CDR1 LGHDT and CDR2 YNNKEL come from the germline V gene (reference sequence). The CDR3 loop reads CATSRSPSGGVNTGELFF. The CDR3, as DNA: TGTGCCACCTCCCGTAGCCCTAGCGGGGGGGTGAACACCGGGGAGCTGTTTTTT.

In its sample, this clonotype was seen a few times. The chain couples TRBV6-5 to TRBJ2-1; D gene ambiguous. Between the trimmed V and J ends, which lost 4 bases and 5 bases, there was a span of 18 bases. The CDR3 spans 16 residues. Germline assignment: CDR1 MNHEY and CDR2 SVGAGI. The CDR3: CASSFRGRRRNNEQFF. The CDR3 bases are TGTGCCAGCAGTTTCCGCGGCAGAAGACGAAACAATGAGCAGTTCTTC.

This clonotype appeared many times. The chain is built from TRBV7-6 and TRBJ2-1, with 10 positions matching TRBD2. Unmatched junction bases numbered 11, after V lost 5 bases and J lost 4 bases. CDR1 is SGHVS, CDR2 FNYEAQ, per germline. CDR3 length: 17 residues. The CDR3 DNA sequence: TGTGCCAGCAGCAAGCGGGCTAGCGGGGGCGAATACAATGAGCAGTTCTTC. This codes for CASSKRASGGEYNEQFF.

This clonotype showed up many times. The chain carries TRBV7-9 and TRBJ2-3; D is perhaps TRBD1 or TRBD2 (5 bases each). The V end was cut by 0 bases, the J end by 0 bases, with 7 bases between. This CDR3 has 15 residues. Germline V lookup: CDR1 SEHNR, CDR2 FQNEAQ (reference sequence). This CDR3 reads CASSLAGPSTDTQYF. The CDR3 DNA follows: TGTGCCAGCAGCTTAGCGGGACCTAGCACAGATACGCAGTATTTT.

The genes are TRBV7-3 and TRBJ2-2; possibly TRBD1 for D (5 bases). CDR1 and CDR2 from the germline V gene are SGHTA and FQGTGA. Trimming took off 5 bases at V and 5 bases at J, with 9 bases between the two ends. CDR3 length: 13 residues. The CDR3 here is CASSASGTGELFF. CDR3 sequence (DNA): TGTGCCAGCAGCGCCTCAGGGACCGGGGAGCTGTTTTTT. Full variable domain (outside the CDR3, taken from reference TRBV7-3 and TRBJ2-2): GAGVSQTPSNKVTEKGKYVELRCDPISGHTALYWYRQSLGQGPEFLIYFQGTGAADDSGLPNDRFFAVRPEGSVSTLKIQRTERGDSAVYLCASSASGTGELFFGEGSRLTVL.

The table lists this clonotype with a few counts. The rearrangement uses TRBV5-1 and TRBJ2-2; 8 nucleotides match TRBD1. The CDR3 contains 13 residues. With V trimmed by 7 bases and J by 6 bases, 5 bases remained unmatched. Per the germline V gene, CDR1 is SGHRS and CDR2 is YFSETQ. CDR3 DNA: TGCGCCAGCGACAGGGGCGAGTCCGGGGAGCTGTTTTTT. This sequence encodes CASDRGESGELFF.

This clonotype occurred a few times. The chain recombines TRBV20-1 with TRBJ2-3; D gene ambiguous. Trimming shortened V by 5 bases and J by 5 bases, and 11 bases separated the two germline ends. CDR3 length: 12 amino acids. Germline loops: CDR1 DFQATT, CDR2 SNEGSKA (reference sequence). CDR3: CSAPTPGDTQYF. The CDR3 bases are TGCAGTGCTCCTACTCCGGGAGATACGCAGTATTTT.

This clonotype was counted ten times or more. This chain links TRBV6-2 or TRBV6-3 with TRBJ2-7; D ambiguous. V lost 5 bases and J 6 bases, leaving 11 bases between the germline ends. This CDR3 region has 12 residues. Germline values: CDR1 MNHEY, CDR2 SVGEGT. The CDR3 DNA is TGTGCCAGCAGTCAGCTTTGGGGCGAGCAGTACGTC. Encoded protein: CASSQLWGEQYV.

This chain joins TRBV3-1 and TRBJ2-4; D unresolved. Germline CDR1 LGHDT, CDR2 YNNKEL (reference sequence). Trimming removed 6 bases at V and 1 base at J, with 13 bases between. The CDR3 sequence is 15 residues long. The CDR3 DNA reads as TGTGCCAGCAGTTCTAACTCTGAGGCCAAAAACATTCAGTACTTC. It yields the protein CASSSNSEAKNIQYF.

This clonotype was seen a few times. This chain connects TRBV4-1 to TRBJ2-4; 9 positions match TRBD1. The J segment lost 7 bases and the V segment lost 4 bases, leaving 8 bases of the junction unmatched. This CDR3 has 15 residues. Germline CDR1 reads MGHRA; CDR2 reads YSYEKL. CDR3 sequence (DNA): TGCGCCAGCAGCCCGGGACAGGGAAGGTTGAACATTCAGTACTTC. The encoded protein is CASSPGQGRLNIQYF.

This clonotype occurred once. V usage is TRBV20-1 and J usage is TRBJ2-1; TRBD2 matches 13 bases. V trimming: 5 bases; J trimming: 6 bases; junction bases outside the gene matches: 7. The germline V gene has CDR1 DFQATT and CDR2 SNEGSKA (reference sequence). CDR3 size: 15 residues. The CDR3 DNA reads TGCAGTGCTGGTTTACTAGCGGGGGGGCTCAATGAGCAGTTCTTC. This sequence encodes CSAGLLAGGLNEQFF.

This clonotype was observed many times. This chain joins TRBV3-1 and TRBJ1-6; D is undetermined. The germline CDR1 and CDR2 sequences are LGHDT and YNNKEL (reference sequence). This CDR3 has 14 amino acids. V lost 3 bases and J lost 3, with 6 bases in between. CDR3 in amino acids: CASSHAGYNSPLHF. The CDR3 nucleotides are TGTGCCAGCAGCCATGCGGGCTATAATTCACCCCTCCACTTT. Looking up the rest from reference TRBV3-1 and TRBJ1-6 gives the full variable domain: DTAVSQTPKYLVTQMGNDKSIKCEQNLGHDTMYWYKQDSKKFLKIMFSYNNKELIINETVPNRFSPKSPDKAHLNLHINSLELGDSAVYFCASSHAGYNSPLHFGNGTRLTVT.

In its sample, this clonotype was seen a few times. The chain links TRBV29-1 to TRBJ1-5, with D possibly TRBD1 on 6 matching bases. CDR1 SQVTM and CDR2 ANQGSEA come from the germline V gene. The germline V and J ends were trimmed by 6 bases and 5 bases, with 14 bases remaining between them. The CDR3 has 13 residues. CDR3 DNA: TGCAGCGTAACTACAGGGTACGATCAGCCCCAGCATTTT. Translating it yields CSVTTGYDQPQHF. Full variable domain (remainder filled in from reference TRBV29-1 and TRBJ1-5): SAVISQKPSRDICQRGTSLTIQCQVDSQVTMMFWYRQQPGQSLTLIATANQGSEATYESGFVIDKFPISRPNLTFSTLTVSNMSPEDSSIYLCSVTTGYDQPQHFGDGTRLSIL.

This clonotype has more than one count but fewer than ten. This sequence joins TRBV5-1 and TRBJ2-5; 15 nucleotides align to TRBD2. Germline V gene sequence: CDR1 SGHRS, CDR2 YFSETQ. J lost 5 bases, V lost 3 bases, and 5 bases had no gene match. This CDR3 is 16 amino acids long. DNA of the CDR3: TGCGCCAGCAGCTCCGGACTAGCGGGGGGGCGTGAGACCCAGTACTTC. Protein: CASSSGLAGGRETQYF.

This clonotype was seen only a few times. The V gene is TRBV5-1, the J gene TRBJ2-1, with no clear D. The CDR3 spans 13 residues. Germline V gene lookup returns CDR1 SGHRS and CDR2 YFSETQ. The ends were cut back, 0 bases at V and 9 bases at J, with 10 bases in the middle. The CDR3 here is CASSLGGDGEQFF. CDR3 DNA sequence: TGCGCCAGCAGCTTGGGCGGAGACGGTGAGCAGTTCTTC.

The chain employs TRBV5-1 and TRBJ2-3, with a tentative D call TRBD1 (6 bases). The CDR3 consists of 14 residues. Trimming shortened V by 3 bases and J by 1 base, and 9 bases separated the two germline ends. Germline V gene sequence: CDR1 SGHRS, CDR2 YFSETQ. The CDR3 coding sequence is TGCGCCAGCAGCTGGGACACAGGCACAGATACGCAGTATTTT. It codes for CASSWDTGTDTQYF.

The J gene is TRBJ2-3, the V gene TRBV5-1; possibly TRBD1 for D (5 bases). V was trimmed by 0 bases and J by 1 base, leaving 9 bases between them. The CDR3 has 15 amino acids. Looked up from germline, CDR1 is SGHRS and CDR2 is YFSETQ. Written as DNA, the CDR3 is TGCGCCAGCAGCTTGGAGGTAGGGGGCACAGATACGCAGTATTTT. Its translation: CASSLEVGGTDTQYF.

This clonotype has just a few counts. The chain links TRBV6-2 or TRBV6-3 to TRBJ2-1, with 9 nucleotides matching TRBD2. From germline, CDR1 is MNHEY and CDR2 SVGEGT. V was clipped by 5 bases and J by 4 bases; unmatched bases: 6. The CDR3 runs 15 residues. CDR3 in DNA: TGTGCCAGCAGTCCCGGGGCGGGGGGGTACAATGAGCAGTTCTTC. This encodes CASSPGAGGYNEQFF.

This clonotype was found a few times. Here the CDR3 DNA reads TGTGCCAGCGCGTCTGGACTAGCGGGGGGGAGCTCCTACAATGAGCAGTTCTTC. Protein product: CASASGLAGGSSYNEQFF. The chain links TRBV18 to TRBJ2-1; 15 bases align to TRBD2. The ends lost 8 bases at V and 0 bases at J; junction bases unmatched: 8. Germline CDR1 KGHSH, CDR2 LQKENI. The CDR3 extends over 18 amino acids.

This clonotype was seen repeatedly, ten times or more. This chain joins TRBV28 and TRBJ1-1; D not resolved. Between the trimmed V and J ends, which lost 6 bases and 1 base, there was a span of 18 bases. The CDR3 length is 16 residues. CDR1 and CDR2 from the germline V gene are MDHEN and SYDVKM. CDR3 bases: TGTGCCAGCAGGGATCGATTCGGACGGAAGAACACTGAAGCTTTCTTT. It yields the protein CASRDRFGRKNTEAFF.

This chain connects TRBV5-5 to TRBJ2-2, with D perhaps given as TRBD1 or TRBD2 (5 bases each). CDR1 is SGHKS, CDR2 YYEKEE, per germline (reference sequence). This CDR3 has 15 amino acids. Trimming cost V 4 bases and J 1 base, with 11 bases left between them. The CDR3 DNA sequence: TGTGCCAGCAGCCTCGGGACGGAGAACACCGGGGAGCTGTTTTTT. This gives the protein CASSLGTENTGELFF. Variable domain in full (rest from reference TRBV5-5 and TRBJ2-2): DAGVTQSPTHLIKTRGQQVTLRCSPISGHKSVSWYQQVLGQGPQFIFQYYEKEERGRGNFPDRFSARQFPNYSSELNVNALLLGDSALYLCASSLGTENTGELFFGEGSRLTVL.